This T cell receptor beta chain was recovered during a study of CD8+ T cells in alopecia areata. Study in general: Tofacitinib treatment spanned 6 to 18 months, with 6 months off drug afterward.

The authors extracted RNA and reverse transcribed it into cDNA as the sequencing template. Assay used: immunoSEQ multiplex PCR; TCRdb lists only in-frame clones, some missing. The profile covers under 95,000 clones, with around 71% appearing a single time and 17% taken by the ten largest. Treatment in this sample: oral pan-JAK inhibitor, 5-10 mg twice daily. CD4+ and CD8+ T cells were sorted from PBMCs. The length of the CDR3 is 13 residues. The V gene's germline CDR1 is SGDLS and CDR2 YYNGEE. Trimming stripped 2 bases from V and 8 bases from J, with 8 bases between. A remark on this clone: Its antigen remains unknown.

General study points: In scalp and blood, many expanded lesional clones persisted during tofacitinib.

Specimen: CD8+ T cells sorted from blood, collected around week 44, from a patient treated with tofacitinib. The chain carries TRBV9 and TRBJ1-6, with D hard to call. The receptor was isolated from a human donor with alopecia areata. The CDR3 nucleotides are TGTGCCAGCAGCGTTCAGTGGGATTCACCCCTCCACTTT. Its protein is CASSVQWDSPLHF.